The sequence of this T cell receptor (beta chain) was determined in a study of cytomegalovirus exposure and HLA in healthy donors. The PCR ran on 60 Vbeta and 13 Jbeta primers. Here immunoSEQ multiplex PCR was the method, and the copy in TCRdb shows in-frame clones only, minus some. The sample shows about 90,000 clones, roughly 71% of them seen only once. The sample comprised PBMCs. The sequence derives from a woman between 18 and 29 years old in good health and CMV-seropositive.

CDR3 bases: TGTGCCAGCAGCTTAGTACAGGGTCATGGCTACACCTTC. It encodes CASSLVQGHGYTF. V gene TRBV7-8 combines with J gene TRBJ1-2, with a possible D match to TRBD1 (6 bases). CDR1 and CDR2 (germline): SGHVS, FQNEAQ. The ends were cut back, 1 base at V and 6 bases at J, with 9 bases in the middle. This CDR3 is 13 amino acids long.